This paragraph covers one T cell receptor (beta chain) sequence. The sample is drawn from a study of blood T cell repertoires in COVID-19. Background on the study: The samples span acute and convalescent COVID-19 from the United States, Italy and Spain.

Germline CDR1 is SGHAT and CDR2 is FQNNGV. The CDR3 covers 16 residues. Trimming took off 2 bases at V and 4 bases at J, with 12 bases between the two ends. Sequenced by immunoSEQ multiplex PCR; TCRdb stores in-frame clones only, minus some. The repertoire consists of some 300,000 clones, with 75% to 90% occurring once and the leading ten covering about 12%. The sample taken for sequencing was peripheral blood. The chain employs TRBV11-2 and TRBJ1-6; D ambiguous. The sequence was collected from a woman in her seventies with COVID-19, enrolled during active disease. CDR3 nucleotide sequence: TGTGCCAGCAGCTTAAGGGCGGGAAGTTATAATTCACCCCTCCACTTT. This codes for CASSLRAGSYNSPLHF.